This entry is about one T cell receptor beta chain. Its antigen is not known. This sample was taken from a study of T cells after yellow fever vaccination. Overall study results and limits: Any FACS-sorted repertoire could hold abundant clonotypes that contaminate it from the bulk population. Shared CD4/CD8 clonotypes were a small share, likely from convergent recombination. Though it reached lower strength, the secondary response hit its peak faster, day 5 versus 15.

V lost 6 bases and J 0 bases, leaving 15 bases between the germline ends. The CDR3 is 15 residues long. CDR1 MNHNS and CDR2 SASEGT come from the germline V gene. MiXCR, applied by TCRdb to the 5' RACE reads, yields one record per CDR3 protein. The sample includes approximately 170,000 distinct CDR3 sequences, approximately 9.9% of them seen just once. V and J are TRBV6-1 and TRBJ2-7; no definite D call. The clonotype originates from a man younger than 35 who received the YFV17D yellow fever vaccine. The sequencing here drew on CD8+ T cells sorted from PBMCs, taken 15 days after the yellow fever booster vaccination. CDR3: CASRALTLSSYEQYF. The CDR3 DNA follows: TGTGCCAGCAGAGCGCTGACCCTTAGCTCCTACGAGCAGTACTTC.